Shown below are 4 T cell receptor beta chains from a single sample sequenced in a study of CD8 T cells in ankylosing spondylitis. One entry per CDR3 protein, called by TCRdb with MiXCR from the 5' RACE reads. Of more than 200,000 distinct CDR3 sequences listed, about 24% are singletons. Sample: blood, either unsorted or a sorted T cell fraction (not recorded which). The receptor set was obtained from a male donor with ankylosing spondylitis or in good health (not recorded which).

This clonotype was seen only a few times. J is TRBJ2-3 and V is TRBV20-1, with 12 bases fitting TRBD2. Germline-derived CDR1 and CDR2 are DFQATT and SNEGSKA (reference sequence). Trimming removed 1 base from V and 6 bases from J; junction bases left unmatched: 2. The length of the CDR3 is 14 residues. CDR3 bases: TGCAGTGCTAGAGGGGGACTAGCGGGTGATACGCAGTATTTT. This sequence encodes CSARGGLAGDTQYF.

The table lists this clonotype with many counts. The rearrangement links TRBV6-5 to TRBJ1-1; 7 positions agree with TRBD1. Germline CDR1 MNHEY, CDR2 SVGAGI. Losses at the gene ends were 0 bases for V and 7 bases for J; bases not matched to a gene: 5. The CDR3 consists of 14 residues. The CDR3 sequence: CASSYSQGRREAFF. DNA of the CDR3: TGTGCCAGCAGTTACTCACAGGGGAGGCGTGAAGCTTTCTTT.

V usage is TRBV7-2 and J usage is TRBJ2-5; the D is unclear. This CDR3 has 12 residues. Trimming removed 1 base from V and 5 bases from J, with 5 bases in between. CDR1 is SGHTA and CDR2 is FQGNSA in the germline V gene. CDR3 loop: CASSLDVETQYF. The CDR3 nucleotides read TGTGCCAGCAGCTTAGACGTGGAGACCCAGTACTTC.

This clonotype was seen at least ten times. V usage is TRBV15 and J usage is TRBJ1-5, with 7 bases matching TRBD1. J gave up 3 bases and V 0 bases, and 11 bases lay outside the gene matches. There are 18 residues in the CDR3. Per the germline V gene, CDR1 is LNHNV and CDR2 is YYDKDF (reference sequence). The CDR3 DNA sequence: TGTGCCACCAGCAGAGATGGGGCAGGGGGTTATGCCAATCAGCCCCAGCATTTT. Protein product: CATSRDGAGGYANQPQHF.